This TCR beta chain was captured in a study of identical twins (dated by TCRdb to 2016 to 2017). With respect to the entire study: To test whether fetal clonotypes persist, this study deep-sequenced TCR alpha and beta repertoires from monozygotic twins, from unrelated adults of various ages, and from cord blood. Replicate twin experiments were performed at different times using different library preparation protocols to rule out contamination. Summary of the overall study and its limitations: Zero-insertion analyses could be partly confounded by invariant T cells such as MAIT and iNKT, though diverse VJ usage argued against such confounding for most clonotypes. In monozygotic twins, recombination models systematically underestimated out-of-frame TCR alpha sharing, but the models matched the sharing seen between unrelated individuals. Because the same donors could not be followed over many years, the conclusions relied on cross-sectional statistical analysis. In beta out-of-frame sequences, excess twin sharing was weaker, because having fewer shared sequences lowered the signal-to-noise ratio. Compared with coincidental sharing between unrelated individuals, an excess of low generation-probability sequences was observed among out-of-frame TCR alpha sequences shared between twins. Fewer insertions were carried by abundant cord blood beta clonotypes, a similar but weaker trend appeared in young adult naive repertoires, and no such trend appeared in memory repertoires.

In the germline V gene, CDR1 corresponds to SGHRS and CDR2 to YFSETQ. Including cysteine and phenylalanine, the CDR3 has 13 amino acids. Just the 39-base CDR3 DNA is kept, in frame starting at base 1. The junction shows trimming of 4 bases on V and 2 bases on J, and the gene matches do not reach 3 bases of it. All donors were healthy Caucasians. Three pairs of female monozygotic twins, all aged about 18 to 30 years, were included in the twin cohort. Peripheral blood mononuclear cells were used as the source from which RNA for TCR libraries was isolated. This clonotype was recorded a few times. Its antigen remains undetermined. No base quality values were provided; no much bigger clone lies one nucleotide off. The protocol used for the library was 5' RACE. The listed sequencing device is Illumina HiSeq 2000. Template switching introduced a universal primer binding site; the final cDNA contained a unique molecular identifier, enabling accurate counting of TCR cDNA molecules. Specific primers in the conserved constant-segment region were used to synthesize first-strand cDNA for the TCR alpha and beta chains. To control for contamination, every cDNA library carried two barcodes: a SMART-Mk sample barcode plus Illumina barcodes. TruSeq adapter sequences along with Illumina sample barcodes were introduced in two successive PCR steps. Sequencing of the TCR alpha and beta cDNA libraries was done on the Illumina HiSeq platform using custom primers. In the authors' own workflow: Raw reads were processed with MiGEC to extract unique molecular identifiers, and MiXCR was used to determine CDR3 positions. Recombination models were inferred per individual with the repgenHMM and IGoR tools using an EM algorithm. Shared clonotypes were analyzed with the tcR package in R, and sharing was normalized by the product of cloneset sizes. Out-of-frame nonproductive sequences were analyzed to study raw recombination free of thymic and clonal selection effects. The public reads were reanalyzed by TCRdb: fastp trimming at Q25, MiXCR alignment, in-frame beta chains only. Rows are combined by CDR3 protein, so each entry shows the most common genes and DNA. The V and J calls, along with clone size, are taken from TCRdb and not from the paper's own processing. This sample gives approximately 890,000 distinct CDR3 sequences in total; approximately 13% of them show up just once. The ten largest make up around 1.6% of the sample.

These data are also associated with another study on yellow fever vaccine responses in identical twins. As the second study states: According to the authors, the vaccine-induced T cell response in identical twins seemed to be partly convergent and partly specific to each individual. The study precisely tracked vaccine-responding T cell clones in identical twins.

This chain is built from TRBV5-1 and TRBJ2-7; 7 middle bases align to TRBD1. The TCR originated in a woman between 18 and 29 years old in good health. Sequencing was carried out using PBMCs. The CDR3 sequence is CASSGTATYEQYF. The nucleotide sequence reads as follows: TGCGCCAGCAGCGGGACAGCAACCTACGAGCAGTACTTC. Beyond the CDR3, the reference TRBV5-1 and TRBJ2-7 genes provide the residues; the full variable domain reads: KAGVTQTPRYLIKTRGQQVTLSCSPISGHRSVSWYQQTPGQGLQFLFEYFSETQRNKGNFPGRFSGRQFSNSRSEMNVSTLELGDSALYLCASSGTATYEQYFGPGTRLTVT.